This T cell receptor beta chain was profiled in a study of T cells in Graves' hyperthyroidism and ophthalmopathy. Study summary: The authors collected peripheral blood at initial diagnosis, before any treatment. The study's findings and limits: Ophthalmopathy cases were set apart from stable hyperthyroidism by a 13 V-J model.

V was pared by 2 bases and J by 1 base, with 16 bases between. The germline gives CDR1 MRHNA, CDR2 SNTAGT. CDR3 length equals 17 residues. Researchers amplified the TCR beta CDR3 regions from RNA transcripts. HTBI primers drove first-round RT-PCR of the TCR CDR3. TCRdb processed the multiplex PCR reads anew with MiXCR; each CDR3 protein has one entry. The data contain fewer than 500,000 distinct CDR3 sequences, around 15% of them singletons. The table lists this clonotype with a few counts. Its antigen is unidentified. This clonotype originated in a man aged 18 to 30 with Graves' ophthalmopathy. The V call is TRBV6-4, the J call TRBJ2-3; no firm D call. Sequencing was done on a sample of blood. CDR3 amino acids: CASSDPDGPGGTDTQYF. The CDR3 DNA reads TGTGCCAGCAGTGACCCCGACGGACCCGGCGGCACAGATACGCAGTATTTT.